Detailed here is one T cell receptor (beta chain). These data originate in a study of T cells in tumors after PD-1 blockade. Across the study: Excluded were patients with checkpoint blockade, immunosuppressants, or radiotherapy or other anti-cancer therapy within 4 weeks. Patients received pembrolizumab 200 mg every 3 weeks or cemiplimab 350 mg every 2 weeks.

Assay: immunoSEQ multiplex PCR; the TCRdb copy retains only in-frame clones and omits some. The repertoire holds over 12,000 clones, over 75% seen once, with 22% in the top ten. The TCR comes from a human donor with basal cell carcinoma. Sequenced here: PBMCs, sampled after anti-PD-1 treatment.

The CDR3 DNA reads TGTGCCAGCAGTGAGGGAGCAAATAACTATGGCTACACCTTC. This translates into CASSEGANNYGYTF. The gene calls are TRBV2 and TRBJ1-2, with unresolved D. This CDR3 contains 14 residues. V was pared by 3 bases and J by 1 base, with 9 bases between. Germline-derived CDR1 and CDR2 are SNHLY and FYNNEI.